This T cell receptor beta chain was captured in a study of T cells after yellow fever vaccination. Overall study findings and caveats: Repertoires sorted by FACS could include abundant clonotypes that are contaminants from the bulk population. Weaker, the secondary response had a peak occurring faster, on day 5 versus 15.

Generation of TCR cDNA used 5'RACE template switching (which added a universal primer site and UMIs). One entry per CDR3 protein, called by TCRdb with MiXCR from the 5' RACE reads. The profile shows over 300,000 distinct CDR3 sequences, around 7% of them singletons. Germline CDR1 is SGHAT and CDR2 is FQNNGV. The CDR3 runs 16 residues. Trimming removed 4 bases from V and 6 bases from J; junction bases left unmatched: 9. This clonotype was seen ten or more times. Its antigen is unidentified. The sample consisted of PBMCs, taken approximately 47 days after the first yellow fever vaccination. The sequence was obtained from a man younger than 35 who received the YFV17D yellow fever vaccine. The chain joins TRBV11-2 to TRBJ2-3, with 11 bases that match TRBD2. CDR3 in DNA: TGTGCCAGCAGCTCCGATCTAGCGGGGGGTTTTGATACGCAGTATTTT. Its protein is CASSSDLAGGFDTQYF.